Listed below are T cell receptor beta chains from one sample, sequenced in a study of blood T cell repertoires in COVID-19. The repertoire was sequenced with immunoSEQ multiplex PCR; TCRdb's copy has only in-frame clones and lacks some. This table holds 140,000 or so clones, 65% to 85% found once. The specimen sequenced was peripheral blood. All receptors derive from a human donor in a cohort sampled during active COVID-19. The CDR3 runs from the conserved cysteine through the conserved F or W. The D gene is left open where the match is weak. Not all rows give a size; the values are once, few, many and, for expanded clones, a class.

v_gene	abundance	d_gene	j_gene	CDR3nt	CDR3aa
TRBV28	.	TRBD1	TRBJ1-1	TGTGCCAGCAGTCCAACCACTCCAGGGGGCTCTGAAGCTTTCTTT	CASSPTTPGGSEAFF
TRBV6-5	.	.	TRBJ1-3	TGTGCCAGCAGAACTCCAGGGTCTGGAAACACCATATATTTT	CASRTPGSGNTIYF
TRBV5-8	.	TRBD1	TRBJ2-7	TGTGCCAGCAGCTTGGGGACAGGGCGAAAAGAGCAGTACTTC	CASSLGTGRKEQYF
TRBV2	.	TRBD1	TRBJ2-7	TGTGCCGGCCGAGGACAGGGTCCATCCTACGAGCAGTACTTC	CAGRGQGPSYEQYF
TRBV13	.	.	TRBJ2-3	TGTGCCAGCAGCCCCGCCAGTGGAGGGATCACAGATACGCAGTATTTT	CASSPASGGITDTQYF
TRBV6-6	.	.	TRBJ1-5	TGTGCCAGCAGTTACTCGACGGGTCCTAGCAATCAGCTCCAGCATTTT	CASSYSTGPSNQLQHF
TRBV5-1	.	.	TRBJ2-7	TGCGCCAGCAGCTGGGACGGGACTCCCACCCGCGAGCAGTACTTC	CASSWDGTPTREQYF
TRBV6-5	.	.	TRBJ1-5	TGTGCCAGCAGTTACGGGGCTAACCAGGATCAGCCCCAGCATTTT	CASSYGANQDQPQHF
TRBV18	.	TRBD1	TRBJ2-1	TGTGCCAGCTCACAAACCGGGACAGGGTACAATGAGCAGTTCTTC	CASSQTGTGYNEQFF
TRBV5-6	.	.	TRBJ2-7	TGTGCCAGCAGCTTCCGGACGGGGAGCTCCTACGAGCAGTACTTC	CASSFRTGSSYEQYF
TRBV7-2	.	TRBD2	TRBJ2-1	TGTGCCAGCAGCCTTAGCGGGGGGGCGGGAAATGAGCAGTTCTTC	CASSLSGGAGNEQFF
TRBV5-1	.	TRBD1	TRBJ2-5	TGCGCCAGCAGCCAGACAGGGGGCTTTGAGACCCAGTACTTC	CASSQTGGFETQYF
TRBV11-3	.	TRBD1	TRBJ2-2	TGTGCCAGCAGCCCCGGACAGGGAGGGCTGTTTTTT	CASSPGQGGLFF
TRBV27	.	.	TRBJ2-5	TGTGCCAGCAGTTTGTGGACACAAGAGACCCAGTACTTC	CASSLWTQETQYF
TRBV7-2	.	.	TRBJ2-3	TGTGCCAGCAGCTTTTCTGGGGGGGCGGTCACAGATACGCAGTATTTT	CASSFSGGAVTDTQYF
TRBV6-4	few	.	TRBJ1-6	TGTGCCAGCAGCGCCAGAGGGAACTATAATTCACCCCTCCACTTT	CASSARGNYNSPLHF
TRBV7-2	.	.	TRBJ2-7	TGTGCCAGCAGCTTCGGACAATTTAAATCCTACGAGCAGTACTTC	CASSFGQFKSYEQYF
TRBV7-9	.	.	TRBJ1-1	TGTGCCAGCAGCCAAAACGGGAAGAACACTGAAGCTTTCTTT	CASSQNGKNTEAFF
TRBV5-1	many	.	TRBJ2-1	TGCGCCAGCTGGGGGGAGGAAAGAAATGAGCAGTTCTTC	CASWGEERNEQFF
TRBV27	.	TRBD1	TRBJ2-5	TGTGCCAGCAGTTTATCCGGGACAGGGGGATCGGAGACCCAGTACTTC	CASSLSGTGGSETQYF
TRBV19	.	.	TRBJ2-3	TGTGCCAGTAGCGGGGGAGGCACAGATACGCAGTATTTT	CASSGGGTDTQYF
TRBV28	.	TRBD1	TRBJ1-2	TGTGCCAGCAGCCCTCCGGGACAGGGCTATGGCTACACCTTC	CASSPPGQGYGYTF
TRBV6-5	.	TRBD1	TRBJ1-5	TGTGCCAGCAGACTGGACAGGGACCCCAATCAGCCCCAGCATTTT	CASRLDRDPNQPQHF
TRBV5-1	once	.	TRBJ2-7	TGCGCCAGCAGCCACCTCGGAGGGGCCGAATACGAGCAGTACTTC	CASSHLGGAEYEQYF
TRBV5-1	.	.	TRBJ1-3	TGCGCCAGCAGCTTGGAACAGGGAAACACCATATATTTT	CASSLEQGNTIYF
TRBV18	.	TRBD2	TRBJ2-6	TGTGCCAGCGCAATACTAGCGGGGGCCGACTCTGGGGCCAACGTCCTGACTTTC	CASAILAGADSGANVLTF
TRBV11-2	.	.	TRBJ2-5	TGTGCCAGCAGCAAACAGGGCCACTACCAAGAGACCCAGTACTTC	CASSKQGHYQETQYF
TRBV5-4	.	TRBD1	TRBJ2-2	TGTGCCAGCAGTTCTACCACCGGGACAGGGCACACCGGGGAGCTGTTTTTT	CASSSTTGTGHTGELFF
TRBV6-5	.	.	TRBJ1-2	TGTGCCAGTTATAGGGACTCCAGCTATGGCTACACCTTC	CASYRDSSYGYTF
TRBV10-1	.	.	TRBJ1-2	TGCGCCAGCAGTGCGACTGCGAACTATGGCTACACCTTC	CASSATANYGYTF
TRBV29-1	.	.	TRBJ2-1	TGCAGCGTTGAAGCGGGTCCTAATGAGCAGTTCTTC	CSVEAGPNEQFF
TRBV5-1	.	.	TRBJ2-5	TGCGCCAGCAGTAGAACGTACCAAGAGACCCAGTACTTC	CASSRTYQETQYF